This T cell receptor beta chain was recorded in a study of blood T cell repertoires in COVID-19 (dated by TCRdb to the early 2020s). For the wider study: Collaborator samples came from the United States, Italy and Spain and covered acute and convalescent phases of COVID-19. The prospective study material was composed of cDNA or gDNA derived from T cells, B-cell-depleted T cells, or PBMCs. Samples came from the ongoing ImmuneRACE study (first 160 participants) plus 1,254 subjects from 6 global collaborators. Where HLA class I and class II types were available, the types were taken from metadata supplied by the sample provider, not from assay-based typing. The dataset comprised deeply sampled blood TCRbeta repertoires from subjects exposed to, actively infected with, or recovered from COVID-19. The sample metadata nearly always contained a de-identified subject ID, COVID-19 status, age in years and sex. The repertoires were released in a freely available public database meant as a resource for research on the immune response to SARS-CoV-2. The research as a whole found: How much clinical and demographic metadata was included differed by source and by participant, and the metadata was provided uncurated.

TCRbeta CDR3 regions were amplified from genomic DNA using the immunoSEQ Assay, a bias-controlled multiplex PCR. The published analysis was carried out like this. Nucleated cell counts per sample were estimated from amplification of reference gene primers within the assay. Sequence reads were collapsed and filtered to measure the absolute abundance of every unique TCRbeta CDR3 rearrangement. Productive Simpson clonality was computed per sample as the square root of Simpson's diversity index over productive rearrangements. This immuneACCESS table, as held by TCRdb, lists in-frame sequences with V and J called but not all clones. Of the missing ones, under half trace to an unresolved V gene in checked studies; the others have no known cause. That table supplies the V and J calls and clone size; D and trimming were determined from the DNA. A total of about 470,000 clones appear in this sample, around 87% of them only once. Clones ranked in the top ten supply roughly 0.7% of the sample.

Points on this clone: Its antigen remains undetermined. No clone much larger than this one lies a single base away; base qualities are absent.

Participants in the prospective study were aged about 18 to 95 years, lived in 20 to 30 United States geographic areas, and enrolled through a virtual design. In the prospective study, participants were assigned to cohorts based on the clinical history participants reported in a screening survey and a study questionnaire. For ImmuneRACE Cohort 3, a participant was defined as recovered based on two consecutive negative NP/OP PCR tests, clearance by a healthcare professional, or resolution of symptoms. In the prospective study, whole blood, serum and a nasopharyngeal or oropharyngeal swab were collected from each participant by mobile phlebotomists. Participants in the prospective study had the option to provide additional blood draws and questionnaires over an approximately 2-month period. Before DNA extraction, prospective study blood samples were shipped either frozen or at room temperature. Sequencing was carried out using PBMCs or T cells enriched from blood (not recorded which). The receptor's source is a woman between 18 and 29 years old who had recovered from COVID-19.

This receptor has the CDR3 CATSRDGGAETQYF. In nucleotide form, the sequence is TGTGCCACCAGCAGAGATGGGGGGGCCGAGACCCAGTACTTC. The rearranged segments are TRBV15 and TRBJ2-5, and TRBD2 may be the D gene, going by 7 matching bases. A distance of 10 bases separates the germline ends of V and J, which lose 0 bases and 5 bases respectively. CDR1 and CDR2 are read off the germline V gene (reference sequence) as LNHNV and YYDKDF. Counted from cysteine to phenylalanine, this CDR3 has 14 amino acids. Left in the record is the CDR3 DNA by itself, 42 bases read in frame from the first base.